Shown below are 11 T cell receptor beta chains from a single sample sequenced in a study of T cell responses to AZD1222 COVID-19 vaccine. Assay used: immunoSEQ multiplex PCR; TCRdb lists only in-frame clones, some missing. The repertoire holds some 120,000 clones, with roughly 90% as singletons. The source material was peripheral blood, sampled on day 0 of AZD1222 vaccination. All receptors come from an adult in good health.

V is TRBV3-1 (or the pseudogene TRBV3-2) and J is TRBJ2-1; D is possibly TRBD1 (5 bases). The CDR3 has 13 residues. CDR1 LGHDT and CDR2 YNNKEL come from the germline V gene (reference sequence). Trimming left V 0 bases short and J 9 bases short, with 9 bases between. CDR3 coding DNA: TGTGCCAGCAGCCAAGAAGGGGTGGGTGAGCAGTTCTTC. The encoded protein is CASSQEGVGEQFF.

The chain combines TRBV4-2 with TRBJ2-1; 12 bases are shared with TRBD2. V shed 4 bases, J shed 0 bases, and the junction held 10 bases outside the gene matches. Germline assignment: CDR1 LGHNA and CDR2 YNFKEQ. The CDR3 spans 19 residues. CDR3 in amino acids: CASSPVGLAGGSSYNEQFF. The CDR3 DNA reads TGTGCCAGCAGCCCGGTGGGGCTAGCGGGAGGGAGCTCCTACAATGAGCAGTTCTTC.

The chain recombines TRBV5-5 with TRBJ2-2, with D possibly TRBD1 on 5 matching bases. In germline, CDR1 is SGHKS, CDR2 YYEKEE (reference sequence). The CDR3 runs 14 residues. V was trimmed by 4 bases and J by 2 bases, leaving 9 bases between them. CDR3 DNA sequence: TGTGCCAGCAGCCCCCAGGGCAACACCGGGGAGCTGTTTTTT. This gives the protein CASSPQGNTGELFF.

This clone has only one observation. The V and J genes are TRBV19 and TRBJ2-1; 15 nucleotides agree with TRBD2. This CDR3 contains 21 residues. Germline CDR1 and CDR2: LNHDA and SQIVND (reference sequence). V dropped 3 bases and J dropped 4; count of bases not matched to a gene: 16. The CDR3 loop reads CASSMIWTSGRARSNYNEQFF. The CDR3 DNA reads TGTGCCAGTAGTATGATATGGACTAGCGGGAGGGCCCGATCAAATTACAATGAGCAGTTCTTC.

The chain combines TRBV7-9 with TRBJ1-2; TRBD1 matches at 9 bases. After removal of 4 bases from V and 6 bases from J, the junction contained 12 bases not matched to a gene. The CDR3 has 16 residues. Germline V gene lookup returns CDR1 SEHNR and CDR2 FQNEAQ (reference sequence). The CDR3 here is CASSSGDREVLNGYTF. The CDR3 coding sequence is TGTGCCAGCAGCTCGGGGGACAGGGAGGTTTTGAATGGCTACACCTTC.

The chain combines TRBV25-1 with TRBJ1-2; D not certain. V lost 7 bases, J lost 4 bases, and 13 bases lay in between. Germline V lookup: CDR1 MGHDK, CDR2 SYGVNS. The CDR3 consists of 13 residues. The CDR3 nucleotides are TGTGCCAGCACCTCGCGAGGAACCTATGGCTACACCTTC. Translating gives CASTSRGTYGYTF.

The rearrangement links TRBV5-4 to TRBJ1-2; TRBD1 agrees at 8 bases. Germline assignment: CDR1 SGHNT and CDR2 YYREEE (reference sequence). This CDR3 has 13 residues. The junction had 2 bases not matched to a gene; V was cut back by 1 base and J by 6 bases. The CDR3: CASSLTGGNGYTF. Here the CDR3 DNA reads TGTGCCAGCAGCTTGACAGGGGGTAATGGCTACACCTTC. The variable domain in full, with the rest retrieved from reference TRBV5-4 and TRBJ1-2, is ETGVTQSPTHLIKTRGQQVTLRCSSQSGHNTVSWYQQALGQGPQFIFQYYREEENGRGNFPPRFSGLQFPNYSSELNVNALELDDSALYLCASSLTGGNGYTFGSGTRLTVV.

The CDR3 DNA reads TGTGCCACTGCCCGGGGGCCTGAAGCTTTCTTT. The encoded protein is CATARGPEAFF. The chain is built from TRBV24-1 and TRBJ1-1; perhaps TRBD1 as D (6 bases). CDR3 size: 11 residues. Looked up from germline, CDR1 is KGHDR and CDR2 is SFDVKD. V was cut by 10 bases and J by 6 bases, with 11 bases left in between.

The V call is TRBV19, the J call TRBJ1-2, with a weak D call TRBD1 (6 bases). The CDR3 covers 15 residues. Per the germline V gene, CDR1 is LNHDA and CDR2 is SQIVND (reference sequence). With 4 bases removed from V and 4 bases from J, the gap between germline ends came to 16 bases. DNA of the CDR3: TGTGCCAGTAGTACTCCGCGGGGGGCTGCCTATGGCTACACCTTC. Translating gives CASSTPRGAAYGYTF.

The V call is TRBV27, the J call TRBJ1-5; 7 bases agree with TRBD1. Germline V CDR1 and CDR2: MNHEY, SMNVEV (reference sequence). V trimming: 1 base; J trimming: 7 bases; junction bases outside the gene matches: 1. The CDR3 totals 13 residues. The CDR3 here is CASSLYRGQPQHF. CDR3 nucleotides: TGTGCCAGCAGTTTATACAGGGGCCAGCCCCAGCATTTT.

This chain joins TRBV9 and TRBJ1-2; D not resolved. Trimming pared 0 bases from V and 5 bases from J, leaving 11 bases between. CDR3 length: 14 amino acids. Germline CDR1 and CDR2: SGDLS and YYNGEE. The CDR3 loop is CASSVDVRGYGYTF. The CDR3 DNA follows: TGTGCCAGCAGCGTAGACGTCAGAGGGTATGGCTACACCTTC.